This passage covers 2 T cell receptor beta chains from one sample sequenced in a study of kidney transplant recipient with SARS-CoV-2 infection. MiXCR was run by TCRdb on the reads, yielding one entry per CDR3 protein. The top ten clones hold around 6.8% of a sample with some 220,000 distinct CDR3 sequences, about 30% of them seen once. The source was a blood sample, collected at baseline and around day 120 from a kidney transplant recipient. Receptor source: a male patient younger than 45 who had COVID-19 and was a kidney transplant recipient. The graft donor may have contributed some T cells.

As for this clonotype: This may be a read error: a much more frequent sequence differs by one nucleotide. As DNA, the CDR3 is TGTGCCAGCGGCCCTGGCGGGGGGCACGAGCAGTACTTC. It specifies CASGPGGGHEQYF. The chain couples TRBV7-2 to TRBJ2-7; 8 nucleotides align to TRBD2. There are 13 residues in the CDR3. Germline CDR1 and CDR2: SGHTA and FQGNSA. The junction had 8 bases not matched to a gene; V was cut back by 8 bases and J by 5 bases. The entire variable domain, with the rest obtained from reference TRBV7-2 and TRBJ2-7, is as follows: GAGVSQSPSNKVTEKGKDVELRCDPISGHTALYWYRQSLGQGLEFLIYFQGNSAPDKSGLPSDRFSAERTGGSVSTLTIQRTQQEDSAVYLCASGPGGGHEQYFGPGTRLTVT.

This clonotype was seen at least ten times. This chain connects TRBV19 to TRBJ1-5; tentative D call: TRBD1 (5 bases). Trimming pared 5 bases from V and 9 bases from J, leaving 17 bases between. The V gene's germline CDR1 is LNHDA and CDR2 SQIVND (reference sequence). This CDR3 is 14 amino acids long. The CDR3 nucleotides are TGTGCCAGTAGTGGGGCAGGGTATAGTCTGCCCCAGCATTTT. Its protein is CASSGAGYSLPQHF.